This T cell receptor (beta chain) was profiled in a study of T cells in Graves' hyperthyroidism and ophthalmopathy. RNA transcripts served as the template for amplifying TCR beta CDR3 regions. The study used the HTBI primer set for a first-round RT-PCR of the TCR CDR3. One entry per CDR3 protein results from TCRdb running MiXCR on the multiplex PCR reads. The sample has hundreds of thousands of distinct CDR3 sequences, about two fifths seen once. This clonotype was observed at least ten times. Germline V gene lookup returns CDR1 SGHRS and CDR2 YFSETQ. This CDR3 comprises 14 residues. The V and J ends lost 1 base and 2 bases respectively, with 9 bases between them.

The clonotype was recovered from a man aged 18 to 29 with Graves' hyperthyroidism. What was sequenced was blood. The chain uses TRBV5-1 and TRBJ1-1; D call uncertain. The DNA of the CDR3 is TGCGCCAGCAGCTTGAACACCCGAAACACTGAAGCTTTCTTT. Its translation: CASSLNTRNTEAFF.